This T cell receptor (beta chain) is from a study of T-cell memory formation after mild COVID-19 (dated by TCRdb to 2020 to 2022). About the full investigation: TCR sequence clusters from the two donors were found to be largely donor specific. T-cell clones expanding and contracting after mild COVID-19 in a couple of donors were tracked by longitudinal TCRalpha and TCRbeta repertoire sequencing. Two young, previously healthy adult volunteers made up the cohort, one male and one female. Broad study findings and their caveats: Some responding clones were detected in pre-infection memory, suggesting pre-existing cross-reactive memory T cells joined the SARS-CoV-2 response. Only two mild cases were covered by the study, and larger cohorts that include severe cases with pre-infection samples were considered necessary. Whether the second-wave clones peaking on day 37 were SARS-CoV-2 specific was not confirmed. Clones that contracted from day 15 to 85 showed balanced CD4/CD8 phenotypes, whereas a second wave of clones that expanded from day 15 to 37 leaned towards CD4+. Contracting CD4+ clones were located mainly in the CM and EM memory subsets, whereas CD8+ clones were found to be enriched in EMRA.

Per the germline V gene (reference sequence), SEHNR is the CDR1 and FQNEAQ is the CDR2. Measured from the cysteine to the phenylalanine, the CDR3 is 13 residues long. Only the CDR3 DNA is retained, 39 bases long and in frame from the first base. V is shortened by 1 base, J by 7 bases, and the region joining them spans 11 bases. Ficoll-Paque density gradient centrifugation was the method used to isolate PBMCs. Details on this clonotype: Its antigen is unknown. No clone much larger than this one lies a single base away; base qualities are absent.

Sequencing used an Illumina NovaSeq 6000. Using 5'RACE with constant-segment primers, TCRalpha and TCRbeta cDNA libraries were constructed, with sample barcodes and unique molecular identifiers added in the process. Trizol reagent was used to extract RNA from every sample. Library amplification was performed in two PCR steps, and a second sample barcode and Illumina TruSeq adapters were introduced in the second step. The libraries were sequenced on an Illumina NovaSeq using 2 x 150 bp paired-end reads. The paper's data handling went like this. With migec v1.2.7, reads were demultiplexed and then collapsed into UMI-guided consensus sequences. Using mixcr v2.1.11, UMI consensuses were aligned to TRA and TRB V and J templates and then assembled into clonotypes. Clonotypes were classified as expanded or contracted when called significant by both edgeR and NoisET, with noise models trained on biological replicates. For edgeR calls, the cutoffs were a false discovery rate-adjusted p below 0.01 and a log2 fold-change threshold of 1. As an exploratory analysis of dynamics, max-normalized trajectories of the 1000 most abundant clonotypes were examined with PCA combined with hierarchical clustering. Separately sequenced CD4+ and CD8+ repertoires were used to assign a CD4 or CD8 phenotype to each responding clone. TCRdb itself trimmed the public reads at Q25 with fastp, ran MiXCR and retained productive beta chains. Identical CDR3 proteins give one entry, which carries the most common genes and DNA. TCRdb, not the original authors, processed these V and J calls. This sample has under 400,000 distinct CDR3 sequences in its table, and 20% to 25% of those were observed once. Around 13% of the sample lies in the top ten.

Recombination connected TRBV7-9 to TRBJ2-7; a confident D gene designation cannot be given. The TCR sequence derives from an adult woman who had mild COVID-19 (a few samples of this study predate the infection). The sample titles of this study are shuffled in the database, so cell type and time point are left out; the donor was told from shared clones. The specimen was PBMCs or a T cell subset sorted from them (not recorded which). The nucleotide sequence is TGTGCCAGCAGCTTAGAGCCGAACCAAGAGCAGTACTTC. This encodes CASSLEPNQEQYF.